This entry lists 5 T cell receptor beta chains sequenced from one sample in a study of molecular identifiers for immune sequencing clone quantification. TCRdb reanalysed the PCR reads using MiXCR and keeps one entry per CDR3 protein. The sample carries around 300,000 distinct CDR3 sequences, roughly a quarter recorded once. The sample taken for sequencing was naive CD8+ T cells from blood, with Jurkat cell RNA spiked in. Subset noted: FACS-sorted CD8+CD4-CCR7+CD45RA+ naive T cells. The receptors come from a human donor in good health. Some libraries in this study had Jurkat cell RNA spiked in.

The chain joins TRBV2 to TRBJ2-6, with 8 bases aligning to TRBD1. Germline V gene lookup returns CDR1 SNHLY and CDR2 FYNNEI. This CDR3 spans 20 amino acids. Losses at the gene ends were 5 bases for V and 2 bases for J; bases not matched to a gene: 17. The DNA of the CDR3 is TGTGCCAGCAGTAAATTCGGCAGGGGGCGGGTTTGGGCTGGGGCCAACGTCCTGACTTTC. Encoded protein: CASSKFGRGRVWAGANVLTF.

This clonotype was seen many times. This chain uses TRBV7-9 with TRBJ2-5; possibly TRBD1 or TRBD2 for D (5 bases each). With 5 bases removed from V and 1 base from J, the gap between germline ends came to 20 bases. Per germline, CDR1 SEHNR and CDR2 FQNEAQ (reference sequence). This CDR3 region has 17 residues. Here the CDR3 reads CASSPPAGRASQETQYF. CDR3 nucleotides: TGTGCCAGCAGCCCACCGGCGGGCAGGGCCTCCCAAGAGACCCAGTACTTC. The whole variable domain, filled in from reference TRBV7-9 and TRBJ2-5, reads DTGVSQNPRHKITKRGQNVTFRCDPISEHNRLYWYRQTLGQGPEFLTYFQNEAQLEKSRLLSDRFSAERPKGSFSTLEIQRTEQGDSAMYLCASSPPAGRASQETQYFGPGTRLLVL.

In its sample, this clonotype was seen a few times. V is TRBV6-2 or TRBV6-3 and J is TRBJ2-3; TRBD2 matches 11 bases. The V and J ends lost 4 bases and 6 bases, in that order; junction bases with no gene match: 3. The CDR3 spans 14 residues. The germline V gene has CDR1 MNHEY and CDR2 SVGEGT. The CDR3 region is CASSLAGGFDTQYF. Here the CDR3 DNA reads TGTGCCAGCAGTTTAGCGGGGGGGTTTGATACGCAGTATTTT.

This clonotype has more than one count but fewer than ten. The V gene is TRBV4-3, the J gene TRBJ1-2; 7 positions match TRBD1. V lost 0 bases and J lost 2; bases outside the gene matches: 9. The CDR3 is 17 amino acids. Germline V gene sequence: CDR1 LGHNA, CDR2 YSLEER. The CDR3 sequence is CASSQDSRQGQNYGYTF. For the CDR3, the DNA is TGCGCCAGCAGCCAAGACTCAAGACAGGGCCAGAACTATGGCTACACCTTC.

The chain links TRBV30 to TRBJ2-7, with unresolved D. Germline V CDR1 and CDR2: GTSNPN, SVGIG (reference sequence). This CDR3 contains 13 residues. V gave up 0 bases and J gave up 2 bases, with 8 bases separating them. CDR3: CAWSVGLAYEQYF. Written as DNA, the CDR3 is TGTGCCTGGAGTGTCGGGTTAGCCTACGAGCAGTACTTC.